This TCR beta chain was identified in a study of OX40 agonist ivuxolimab in advanced cancers. Study information: Dose-escalation cases comprised hepatocellular carcinoma, melanoma, renal cell or head and neck cancer. Prior therapy, whether anti-PD-1, anti-PD-L1 or anti-CTLA-4, was allowed, and about 39% had some.

The CDR3 runs 15 residues. CDR1 and CDR2 (germline): MNHEY, SVGAGI. The ends were cut back, 0 bases at V and 1 base at J, with 9 bases in the middle. Profiling relied on immunoSEQ multiplex PCR, and the TCRdb table lists in-frame clones only, not all of them. Here the sample spans about 6,000 clones, about three quarters being singletons. Peripheral blood came from all dose cohorts at three timepoints. In its sample, this clone was seen a few times. The source is an adult with an advanced solid tumor such as melanoma, head and neck, liver or kidney cancer. The rearrangement joins TRBV6-5 to TRBJ1-1, with D perhaps TRBD1 (5 bases). This specimen consisted of CD4+ or CD8+ T cells sorted from blood, obtained in a trial of the OX40 agonist ivuxolimab. This chain's CDR3 is CASSYSSGGNTEAFF. CDR3 DNA: TGTGCCAGCAGTTACTCCTCCGGGGGGAACACTGAAGCTTTCTTT.